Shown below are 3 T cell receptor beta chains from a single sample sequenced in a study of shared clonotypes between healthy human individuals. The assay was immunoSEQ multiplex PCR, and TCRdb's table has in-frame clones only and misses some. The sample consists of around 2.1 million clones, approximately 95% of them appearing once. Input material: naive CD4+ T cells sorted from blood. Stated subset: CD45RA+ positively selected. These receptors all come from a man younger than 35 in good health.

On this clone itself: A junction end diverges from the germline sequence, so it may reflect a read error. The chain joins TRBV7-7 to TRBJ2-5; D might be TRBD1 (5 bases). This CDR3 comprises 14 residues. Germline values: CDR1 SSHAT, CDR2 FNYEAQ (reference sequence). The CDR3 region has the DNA TGTGCTAGCAGCTTAGTAGGGGTTGGCGAGACCCAGTACTTC. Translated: CASSLVGVGETQYF.

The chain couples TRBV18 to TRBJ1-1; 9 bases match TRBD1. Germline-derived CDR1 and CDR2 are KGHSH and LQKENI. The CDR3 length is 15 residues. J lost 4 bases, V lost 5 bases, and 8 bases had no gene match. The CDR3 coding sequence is TGTGCCAGCTCATCCGAGGGACAGGGTACCACTGAAGCTTTCTTT. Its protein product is CASSSEGQGTTEAFF.

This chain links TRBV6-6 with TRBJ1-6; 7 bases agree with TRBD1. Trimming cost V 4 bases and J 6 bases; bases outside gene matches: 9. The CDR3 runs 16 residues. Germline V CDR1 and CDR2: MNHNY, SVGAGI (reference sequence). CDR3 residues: CASSSPGQSVNSPLHF. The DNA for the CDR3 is TGTGCCAGCAGTTCCCCGGGACAGAGCGTTAATTCACCCCTCCACTTT.